This is a list of T cell receptor beta chains from one sample in a study of identical twins. TCRdb analysed the 5' RACE reads with MiXCR anew, one entry per CDR3 protein. Here the sample spans about 240,000 distinct CDR3 sequences, approximately 12% being singletons. These data were likewise used in another study, on yellow fever vaccine responses in identical twins.

The source material was memory (CD45RO+) T cells sorted from blood. These receptor sequences come from a woman younger than 35 in good health. Each CDR3 is given with its conserved first and last residue. Each record gives: CDR3 length, D gene, V gene, clone size, J gene, CDR3 protein, CDR3 DNA. A D gene is named only where the DNA matches it firmly. Clone size is not always given. Where it is, it says once, few, many or a class for expanded clones.

>14|TRBD2|TRBV30|NA|TRBJ2-1
CAWSVHGRANEQFF
TGTGCCTGGAGTGTACACGGGAGGGCCAATGAGCAGTTCTTC
>12|NA|TRBV6-2/TRBV6-3|NA|TRBJ2-1
CASSRTDSEQFF
TGTGCCAGCAGCCGAACCGACAGTGAGCAGTTCTTC
>15|TRBD2|TRBV20-1|few|TRBJ2-3
CSALGLAGFTDTQYF
TGCAGTGCTCTAGGACTAGCGGGATTCACAGATACGCAGTATTTT
>15|TRBD1|TRBV11-2|many|TRBJ2-1
CASSLGTGGYNEQFF
TGTGCCAGCAGCTTAGGGACAGGGGGCTACAATGAGCAGTTCTTC
>14|NA|TRBV7-2|many|TRBJ1-5
CASSFNRPNQPQHF
TGTGCCAGCAGCTTTAACAGGCCAAATCAGCCCCAGCATTTT
>15|NA|TRBV28|NA|TRBJ1-4
CASSFPGTQQEKLFF
TGTGCCAGCAGTTTTCCCGGGACACAACAAGAAAAACTGTTTTTT
>16|TRBD2|TRBV20-1|NA|TRBJ2-7
CSARGTSGREVYEQYF
TGCAGTGCTAGGGGGACTAGCGGGAGAGAGGTCTACGAGCAGTACTTC
>13|NA|TRBV27|many|TRBJ2-7
CASKRSVSYEQYF
TGTGCCAGCAAGAGGAGTGTTTCCTACGAGCAGTACTTC
>15|NA|TRBV12-3/TRBV12-4|few|TRBJ2-5
CASSLAGGAEETQYF
TGTGCCAGCAGTTTAGCGGGGGGGGCGGAAGAGACCCAGTACTTC
>14|NA|TRBV21-1|NA|TRBJ2-3
CASSTWDSTDTQYF
TGTGCCAGCAGCACTTGGGACAGCACAGATACGCAGTATTTT
>16|NA|TRBV5-4|NA|TRBJ2-5
CASSLARGGGEETQYF
TGTGCCAGCAGCTTGGCCCGCGGAGGGGGTGAAGAGACCCAGTACTTC
>18|TRBD2|TRBV6-5|NA|TRBJ2-1
CASSYSAGRGGKVNEQFF
TGTGCCAGCAGTTACTCCGCGGGGCGGGGGGGTAAGGTCAATGAGCAGTTCTTC
>15|TRBD2|TRBV6-1|NA|TRBJ2-7
CATGGFGEITYEQYF
TGTGCCACCGGGGGGTTTGGGGAGATCACCTACGAGCAGTACTTC
>17|TRBD1|TRBV27|few|TRBJ2-2
CASSPTRQGAGTGELFF
TGTGCCAGCAGCCCTACCCGACAGGGGGCGGGGACCGGGGAGCTGTTTTTT
>19|NA|TRBV2|NA|TRBJ1-6
CASSEASPGASSYNSPLHF
TGTGCCAGCAGTGAAGCATCTCCAGGGGCCAGCTCCTATAATTCACCCCTCCACTTT
>16|TRBD2|TRBV9|NA|TRBJ2-5
CASSAAGTSGQETQYF
TGTGCCAGCAGCGCAGCCGGGACTAGCGGACAAGAGACCCAGTACTTC
>17|TRBD2|TRBV13|NA|TRBJ2-1
CASSLGLAGEVYNEQFF
TGTGCCAGCAGCTTAGGCCTAGCGGGAGAGGTCTACAATGAGCAGTTCTTC
>15|NA|TRBV18|NA|TRBJ2-3
CASSFQATSTDTQYF
TGTGCCAGCTCGTTCCAAGCCACTAGCACAGATACGCAGTATTTT
>16|TRBD2|TRBV20-1|NA|TRBJ2-1
CSARDATDPSGDEQFF
TGCAGTGCTAGAGATGCTACCGACCCTAGCGGGGATGAGCAGTTCTTC
>14|NA|TRBV7-2|few|TRBJ2-5
CASNQLAYQETQYF
TGTGCCAGCAACCAGCTAGCGTATCAAGAGACCCAGTACTTC
>14|TRBD2|TRBV5-1|once|TRBJ2-3
CASRREVATDTQYF
TGCGCCAGCAGGCGGGAGGTCGCAACAGATACGCAGTATTTT
>13|NA|TRBV18|NA|TRBJ1-2
CASSPMGENGYTF
TGTGCCAGCTCACCGATGGGAGAGAATGGCTACACCTTC
>13|NA|TRBV27|few|TRBJ2-5
CASSRSNQETQYF
TGTGCCAGCAGTAGATCTAACCAAGAGACCCAGTACTTC
>15|NA|TRBV20-1|many|TRBJ1-2
CSASLGGVFLSGYTF
TGCAGTGCTAGTCTGGGGGGCGTTTTCCTATCCGGCTACACCTTC
>13|NA|TRBV15|many|TRBJ2-2
CATSREGPGELFF
TGTGCCACCAGCAGAGAGGGGCCCGGGGAGCTGTTTTTT
>13|NA|TRBV2|many|TRBJ2-7
CASSRDLGNEQYF
TGTGCCAGCAGCCGGGACTTGGGGAACGAGCAGTACTTC
>15|NA|TRBV7-2|many|TRBJ2-1
CASSLRRSAYNEQFF
TGTGCCAGCAGCCTACGGCGGAGCGCCTACAATGAGCAGTTCTTC
>16|TRBD2|TRBV10-3|few|TRBJ2-3
CAISEGAGGPLDTQYF
TGTGCCATCAGTGAAGGAGCGGGGGGGCCCCTAGATACGCAGTATTTT
>15|NA|TRBV4-3|NA|TRBJ2-1
CASSQVSLSYNEQFF
TGCGCCAGCAGCCAAGTATCGCTCTCTTACAATGAGCAGTTCTTC
>16|TRBD2|TRBV5-1|NA|TRBJ2-3
CASSLVPSGGADTQYF
TGCGCCAGCAGCTTGGTTCCTAGCGGGGGGGCAGATACGCAGTATTTT
>12|NA|TRBV11-2|NA|TRBJ2-3
CASSRLQDTQYF
TGTGCCAGCAGCCGACTACAAGATACGCAGTATTTT
>16|TRBD2|TRBV18|NA|TRBJ2-5
CASSPASGRPEETQYF
TGTGCCAGCTCACCGGCTAGCGGGAGGCCGGAGGAGACCCAGTACTTC
>13|NA|TRBV3-1|NA|TRBJ2-2
CASSQRSGGELFF
TGTGCCAGCAGCCAGAGGTCTGGCGGGGAGCTGTTTTTT
>16|NA|TRBV6-5|few|TRBJ2-1
CASSYRDSKPLNEQFF
TGTGCCAGCAGTTACCGCGACTCAAAACCGTTGAATGAGCAGTTCTTC
>13|TRBD1|TRBV12-3/TRBV12-4|many|TRBJ1-1
CASSDRVATEAFF
TGTGCCAGCAGTGACAGGGTTGCCACTGAAGCTTTCTTT
>15|NA|TRBV21-1|few|TRBJ2-7
CASSKLGTGAYEQYF
TGTGCCAGCAGCAAGTTAGGGACAGGGGCCTACGAGCAGTACTTC
>14|NA|TRBV6-1|NA|TRBJ1-6
CASTRGLHNSPLHF
TGTGCCAGCACCAGGGGCCTACATAATTCACCCCTCCACTTT
>16|NA|TRBV18|NA|TRBJ2-3
CASSPPQTISTDTQYF
TGTGCCAGCTCACCACCCCAGACTATCTCCACAGATACGCAGTATTTT
>13|NA|TRBV29-1|few|TRBJ2-4
CSVLDGAKNIQYF
TGCAGCGTCCTCGATGGAGCCAAAAACATTCAGTACTTC
>22|TRBD1|TRBV27|few|TRBJ2-7
CASSLLPPGQGLTGPRSYEQYF
TGTGCCAGCAGTTTATTACCCCCGGGACAGGGTTTAACAGGTCCGAGATCCTACGAGCAGTACTTC
>15|TRBD2|TRBV12-3/TRBV12-4|NA|TRBJ2-3
CATTTTSGGRGTQYF
TGTGCCACCACGACGACTAGCGGGGGGAGAGGAACGCAGTATTTT
>17|TRBD1|TRBV2|few|TRBJ2-7
CASSDSGDRGITYEQYF
TGTGCCAGCAGTGATTCTGGGGACAGGGGGATCACCTACGAGCAGTACTTC
>17|TRBD2|TRBV20-1|NA|TRBJ2-1
CSAVTSGGLSSYNEQFF
TGCAGTGCCGTGACTAGCGGGGGCCTAAGCTCCTACAATGAGCAGTTCTTC
>17|NA|TRBV9|NA|TRBJ2-6
CASSKWDGGAGANVLTF
TGTGCCAGCAGCAAATGGGACGGCGGGGCTGGGGCCAACGTCCTGACTTTC
>14|TRBD1|TRBV5-1|NA|TRBJ1-2
CASSPGQEIYGYTF
TGCGCCAGCAGCCCGGGACAGGAGATCTATGGCTACACCTTC
>16|NA|TRBV12-3/TRBV12-4|few|TRBJ2-5
CASTALGRGPQETQYF
TGTGCCAGCACCGCACTGGGGCGGGGGCCACAAGAGACCCAGTACTTC
>13|NA|TRBV29-1|few|TRBJ2-2
CSVGTTVAGELFF
TGCAGCGTGGGGACCACCGTGGCCGGGGAGCTGTTTTTT
>14|TRBD2|TRBV13|NA|TRBJ2-3
CASSLRTSSHTQYF
TGTGCCAGCAGCCTTCGGACTAGCTCCCATACGCAGTATTTT